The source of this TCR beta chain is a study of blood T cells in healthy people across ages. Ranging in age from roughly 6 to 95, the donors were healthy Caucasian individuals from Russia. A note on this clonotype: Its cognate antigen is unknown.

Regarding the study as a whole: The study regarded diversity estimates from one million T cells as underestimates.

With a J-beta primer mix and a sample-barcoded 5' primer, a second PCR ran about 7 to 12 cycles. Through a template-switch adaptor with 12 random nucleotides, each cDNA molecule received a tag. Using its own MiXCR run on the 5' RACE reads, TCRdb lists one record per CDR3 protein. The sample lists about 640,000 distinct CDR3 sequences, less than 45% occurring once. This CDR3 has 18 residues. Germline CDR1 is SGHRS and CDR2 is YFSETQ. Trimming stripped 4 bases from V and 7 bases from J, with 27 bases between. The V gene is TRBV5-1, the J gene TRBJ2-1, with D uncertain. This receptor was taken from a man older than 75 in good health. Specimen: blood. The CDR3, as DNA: TGCGCCAGCAGCCCCGAAGCCTTAAGTTGGGCAGACGATAATGAGCAGTTCTTC. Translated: CASSPEALSWADDNEQFF.